Listed here are 21 T cell receptor beta chains from one sample, sequenced in a study of blood T cell repertoires in COVID-19. Assay: immunoSEQ multiplex PCR; the TCRdb copy retains only in-frame clones and omits some. The sample lists 170,000 or so clones, 80% occurring once. Sequencing used peripheral blood. The receptors shown here come from a man between 65 and 85 years old with active or convalescent COVID-19.

The V call is TRBV7-8, the J call TRBJ2-3, with 7 bases matching TRBD2. The CDR3 is made up of 15 amino acids. Trimming removed 5 bases from V and 0 bases from J; junction bases left unmatched: 5. Germline V gene lookup returns CDR1 SGHVS and CDR2 FQNEAQ. This chain's CDR3 is CASSPWGGSTDTQYF. The CDR3 DNA is TGTGCCAGCAGCCCGTGGGGGGGAAGCACAGATACGCAGTATTTT.

This rearrangement joins TRBV19 to TRBJ2-1, with TRBD2 matching 11 bases. Germline V lookup: CDR1 LNHDA, CDR2 SQIVND (reference sequence). CDR3 length: 15 amino acids. With V trimmed by 3 bases and J by 10 bases, 8 bases remained unmatched. The CDR3 DNA follows: TGTGCCAGTAGTATTCATAGCGGGGGGGTAACGGAGCAGTTCTTC. It yields the protein CASSIHSGGVTEQFF.

This clone came up once. The gene calls are TRBV6-6 and TRBJ2-5, with D possibly matching TRBD2 (7 bases). CDR3 length: 16 residues. Germline loops: CDR1 MNHNY, CDR2 SVGAGI (reference sequence). Trimming took 7 bases from V and 4 from J, leaving 22 bases between them. The CDR3 DNA sequence: TGTGCCAGCACCGGCCATTGGGCAGGGGAGGGAGAGACCCAGTACTTC. It translates to CASTGHWAGEGETQYF.

CDR3: CASSLGGGRPYEQYF. The CDR3 region has the DNA TGTGCCAGCAGTTTGGGGGGTGGCAGGCCCTACGAGCAGTACTTC. This sequence joins TRBV27 and TRBJ2-7; D might be TRBD2 (6 bases). V was shortened by 3 bases and J by 2 bases, with 14 bases between the two germline ends. In germline, CDR1 is MNHEY, CDR2 SMNVEV (reference sequence). The CDR3 consists of 15 residues.

The rearrangement joins TRBV19 to TRBJ2-5, with D perhaps TRBD2 (6 bases). The CDR3 is 13 amino acids. The germline V gene encodes CDR1 LNHDA and CDR2 SQIVND (reference sequence). Trimming cost V 6 bases and J 4 bases, with 12 bases left between them. CDR3 coding DNA: TGTGCCAGTAGCCGGCAGGGAGGAGAGACCCAGTACTTC. Its translation: CASSRQGGETQYF.

This clone was seen just once. This chain links TRBV2 with TRBJ2-2, with D perhaps TRBD2 (6 bases). CDR3 length: 16 residues. Trimming pared 2 bases from V and 2 bases from J, leaving 12 bases between. Germline-derived CDR1 and CDR2 are SNHLY and FYNNEI. In DNA form, the CDR3 reads TGTGCCAGCAGTGAACTGGCTAGCGATAACACCGGGGAGCTGTTTTTT. Encoded protein: CASSELASDNTGELFF.

The rearrangement links TRBV7-9 to TRBJ1-6, with unresolved D. Trimming took off 2 bases at V and 4 bases at J, with 6 bases between the two ends. The CDR3 extends over 14 amino acids. Germline V gene sequence: CDR1 SEHNR, CDR2 FQNEAQ (reference sequence). The CDR3 nucleotides are TGTGCCAGCAGCTTAAAGCGGTATAATTCACCCCTCCACTTT. Protein: CASSLKRYNSPLHF.

This clone was detected a few times. This chain connects TRBV4-2 to TRBJ2-2, with 11 bases identical to TRBD2. Germline values: CDR1 LGHNA, CDR2 YNFKEQ. Trimming at V came to 1 base and at J to 7 bases, leaving 11 bases not matched to a gene. The length of the CDR3 is 18 residues. The CDR3 region is CASSQATSASGRNGELFF. The CDR3 nucleotides read TGTGCCAGCAGCCAAGCTACGTCAGCTAGCGGGAGGAACGGGGAGCTGTTTTTT.

The chain couples TRBV12-5 to TRBJ1-6; TRBD1 is a possible D gene (6 bases). The CDR3 runs to 15 residues. The V gene's germline CDR1 is LGHNT and CDR2 FRNRAP. Trimming took off 1 base at V and 7 bases at J, with 11 bases between the two ends. The CDR3 is CASGLGTGYNSPLHF. The DNA of the CDR3 is TGTGCTAGTGGTTTGGGTACAGGGTACAATTCACCCCTCCACTTT.

This chain uses TRBV6-4 with TRBJ2-1, with 13 bases matching TRBD2. CDR3 size: 18 residues. CDR1 and CDR2 (germline): MRHNA, SNTAGT. Unmatched junction bases numbered 10, after V lost 1 base and J lost 7 bases. This CDR3 reads CASSDFPGLAGVGNEQFF. For the CDR3, the DNA is TGTGCCAGCAGTGACTTCCCAGGACTAGCGGGAGTCGGGAATGAGCAGTTCTTC.

The chain couples TRBV5-4 to TRBJ1-6; D not certain. The CDR3 has 12 amino acids. V was clipped by 3 bases and J by 7 bases, with 5 bases between them. Germline values: CDR1 SGHNT, CDR2 YYREEE (reference sequence). In DNA, the CDR3 is TGTGCCAGCAGCTCACTGAATTCACCCCTCCACTTT. This gives the protein CASSSLNSPLHF.

This chain joins TRBV15 and TRBJ2-7; 9 positions match TRBD2. J was trimmed by 6 bases and V by 7 bases; bases with no gene match: 13. The germline CDR1 and CDR2 sequences are LNHNV and YYDKDF (reference sequence). This CDR3 region has 15 residues. The CDR3 region is CATNSFSGSTFEQYF. The CDR3 nucleotides are TGTGCCACCAATTCATTTAGCGGGAGTACGTTCGAGCAGTACTTC.

The chain combines TRBV10-2 with TRBJ2-7, with TRBD2 identical over 8 bases. CDR3 length: 15 residues. Germline V gives CDR1 WSHSY, CDR2 SAAADI. After removal of 7 bases from V and 2 bases from J, the junction contained 10 bases not matched to a gene. CDR3 residues: CASKSTGGETYEQYF. CDR3 bases: TGCGCCAGCAAATCCACGGGAGGGGAAACCTACGAGCAGTACTTC.

In the case of this clone: In the same sample, other DNA sequences code for this CDR3. This sequence joins TRBV9 and TRBJ1-1, with a weak D call TRBD1 (5 bases). V shed 0 bases and J shed 1 base, with 10 bases lying between them. The CDR3 is 15 amino acids. Germline V gene lookup returns CDR1 SGDLS and CDR2 YYNGEE. In DNA, the CDR3 is TGTGCCAGCAGCGTAGAGGGGCACGGGAACACTGAAGCTTTCTTT. Amino acids: CASSVEGHGNTEAFF.

This chain joins TRBV5-8 and TRBJ1-2; 9 bases agree with TRBD1. Germline lookup yields CDR1 SGHTS and CDR2 YDEGEE. V shed 2 bases, J shed 2 bases, and the junction held 7 bases outside the gene matches. The CDR3 is made up of 16 amino acids. DNA of the CDR3: TGTGCCAGCAGCTTCCCTCTACAGGGGGCAAACTATGGCTACACCTTC. Encoded protein: CASSFPLQGANYGYTF.

This clone was seen only once. The CDR3 coding sequence is TGTGCCAGCACAGGGGCCTCGAACACTGAAGCTTTCTTT. This translates into CASTGASNTEAFF. The gene calls are TRBV2 and TRBJ1-1, with a weak D call TRBD1 (6 bases). Germline V gene sequence: CDR1 SNHLY, CDR2 FYNNEI. The CDR3 runs 13 residues. The germline V and J ends were trimmed by 7 bases and 1 base, with 10 bases remaining between them.

The rearrangement links TRBV28 to TRBJ1-1; D is undetermined. The CDR3 has 15 amino acids. V dropped 2 bases and J dropped 4 bases, with 14 bases sitting between them. Germline V gives CDR1 MDHEN, CDR2 SYDVKM. The CDR3 reads CASSLGGVSGTEAFF. The CDR3 nucleotides read TGTGCCAGCAGTTTAGGCGGGGTGTCGGGCACTGAAGCTTTCTTT.

This chain links TRBV7-9 with TRBJ1-3; D gene uncertain. The CDR3 extends over 12 amino acids. CDR1 is SEHNR and CDR2 is FQNEAQ in the germline V gene (reference sequence). Trimming shortened V by 10 bases and J by 0 bases, and 7 bases separated the two germline ends. CDR3 region: CAIQSSGNTIYF. CDR3 nucleotide sequence: TGTGCCATACAGAGCTCTGGAAACACCATATATTTT.

This rearrangement joins TRBV19 to TRBJ1-5; 9 bases map to TRBD1. The CDR3 has 17 residues. Germline values: CDR1 LNHDA, CDR2 SQIVND (reference sequence). The J segment lost 2 bases and the V segment lost 6 bases, leaving 11 bases of the junction unmatched. The CDR3 coding sequence is TGTGCCAGTAGCCGAGGGACAGGGCAAGGGGGCAATCAGCCCCAGCATTTT. It encodes CASSRGTGQGGNQPQHF.

This chain joins TRBV24-1 and TRBJ1-2; TRBD1 might be the D (6 bases). Germline V gene sequence: CDR1 KGHDR, CDR2 SFDVKD. V lost 8 bases to trimming and J lost 0 bases, with 18 bases between them. This CDR3 spans 16 amino acids. The CDR3 sequence is CATNLFDRKANYGYTF. The CDR3 nucleotides read TGTGCCACCAACCTCTTTGACAGGAAAGCTAACTATGGCTACACCTTC.

The chain employs TRBV5-6 and TRBJ1-5, with D unresolved. V was shortened by 0 bases and J by 5 bases, with 18 bases between the two germline ends. This CDR3 has 17 residues. Germline V gene sequence: CDR1 SGHDT, CDR2 YYEEEE. Here the CDR3 reads CASSLGRANLGDQPQHF. CDR3 sequence (DNA): TGTGCCAGCAGCTTGGGGAGGGCCAATTTAGGCGATCAGCCCCAGCATTTT. The full variable domain, completed using reference TRBV5-6 and TRBJ1-5, is DAGVTQSPTHLIKTRGQQVTLRCSPKSGHDTVSWYQQALGQGPQFIFQYYEEEERQRGNFPDRFSGHQFPNYSSELNVNALLLGDSALYLCASSLGRANLGDQPQHFGDGTRLSIL.